This T cell receptor (beta chain) came from a study of OX40 agonist ivuxolimab in advanced cancers. Study as a whole: In three patients, partial responses were observed, one with hepatocellular carcinoma and two with cutaneous melanoma. Findings of the study overall: At 0.1-3.0 mg/kg, partial responders had clonal expansion among the lowest observed.

The data were produced by immunoSEQ multiplex PCR, yet TCRdb's version contains in-frame clones alone and is incomplete. The sample includes around 25,000 clones, 77% of them seen just once. The ends were cut back, 1 base at V and 7 bases at J, with 12 bases in the middle. From germline, CDR1 is SGHVS and CDR2 FNYEAQ. This CDR3 is 14 amino acids long. A word on this clone: Its matching antigen is unknown.

The source material was CD4+ or CD8+ T cells sorted from blood, sampled in a trial of the OX40 agonist ivuxolimab. The clonotype originates from an adult with an advanced solid tumor such as melanoma, head and neck, liver or kidney cancer. V gene TRBV7-6 combines with J gene TRBJ2-3, with D hard to call. The CDR3 sequence: CASSLDPSGHTQYF. In nucleotides, the CDR3 is TGTGCCAGCAGCTTAGACCCTAGTGGACATACGCAGTATTTT.